This TCR beta chain was sequenced for a study of Ad26.COV2.S vaccination and SARS-CoV-2 variants. Study information: The study gave Ad26.COV2.S intramuscularly, once or twice 56 days apart. Overall study findings and caveats: Marked by substantial breadth, spike-specific CD8+ and CD4+ T cell responses were reportedly seen after vaccination. Vaccinees displayed broader spike-specific TCR repertoires than placebo recipients.

The CDR3 runs to 15 residues. The germline V and J ends were trimmed by 4 bases and 0 bases, with 10 bases remaining between them. The V gene's germline CDR1 is MGHRA and CDR2 YSYEKL. For this clone: Its antigen is not identified.

Sequencing used immunoSEQ multiplex PCR; TCRdb keeps in-frame clones, though not all of them. Of more than 350,000 clones listed, around nine tenths are singletons. Treatment described: about 20 received Ad26.COV2.S at low or high dose, single or two shots; five or six received placebo; per-sample allocation not given. Material that was analyzed had been drawn on day 63 after the first vaccine or placebo injection. This Boston cohort included adults aged 18-55 years. The TCR sequence derives from a person between 18 and 60 years old who received the Ad26.COV2.S COVID-19 vaccine or a placebo. The J gene is TRBJ1-5, the V gene TRBV4-1; D ambiguous. This specimen was peripheral blood, taken in a trial of Ad26.COV2.S vaccine versus placebo. CDR3: CASSLRGNSNQPQHF. CDR3 coding DNA: TGCGCCAGCAGCCTCCGGGGAAATAGCAATCAGCCCCAGCATTTT.